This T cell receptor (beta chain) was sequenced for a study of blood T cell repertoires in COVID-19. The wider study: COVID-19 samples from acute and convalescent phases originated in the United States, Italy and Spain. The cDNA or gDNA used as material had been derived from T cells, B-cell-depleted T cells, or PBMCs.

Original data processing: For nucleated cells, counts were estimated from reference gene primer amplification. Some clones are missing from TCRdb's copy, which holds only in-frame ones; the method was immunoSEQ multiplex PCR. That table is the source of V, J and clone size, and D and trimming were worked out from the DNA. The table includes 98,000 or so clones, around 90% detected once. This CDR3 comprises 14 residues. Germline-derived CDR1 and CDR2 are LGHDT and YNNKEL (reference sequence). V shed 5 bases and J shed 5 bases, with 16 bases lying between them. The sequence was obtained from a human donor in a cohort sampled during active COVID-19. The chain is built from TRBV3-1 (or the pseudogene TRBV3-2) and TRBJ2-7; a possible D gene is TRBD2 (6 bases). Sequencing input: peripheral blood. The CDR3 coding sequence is TGTGCCAGCAGCGCGGGGAGGATAAGCGACGAGCAGTACTTC. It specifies CASSAGRISDEQYF.